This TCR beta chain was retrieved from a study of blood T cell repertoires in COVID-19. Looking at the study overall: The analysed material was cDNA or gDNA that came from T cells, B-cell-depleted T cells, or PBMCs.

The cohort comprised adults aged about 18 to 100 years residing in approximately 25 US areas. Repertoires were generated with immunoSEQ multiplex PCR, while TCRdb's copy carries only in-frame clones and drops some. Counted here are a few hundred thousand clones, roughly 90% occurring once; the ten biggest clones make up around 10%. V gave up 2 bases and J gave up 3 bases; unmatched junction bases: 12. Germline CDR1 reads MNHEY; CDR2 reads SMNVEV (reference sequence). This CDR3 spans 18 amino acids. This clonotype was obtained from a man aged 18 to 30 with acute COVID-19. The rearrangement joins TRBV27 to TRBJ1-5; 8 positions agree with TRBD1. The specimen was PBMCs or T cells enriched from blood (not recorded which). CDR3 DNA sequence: TGTGCCAGCAGTTTAAGGGTACCACAGGGGGGATTCAATCAGCCCCAGCATTTT. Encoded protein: CASSLRVPQGGFNQPQHF.